Shown below are 6 T cell receptor beta chains from a single sample sequenced in a study of siplizumab effects on memory and regulatory T cells. This table comes from immunoSEQ multiplex PCR, and its TCRdb copy is limited to in-frame clones, with some not included. Among tens of thousands of clones listed, 80% to 90% were seen once. The sequenced material came from naive CD4+ T cells sorted from blood. The receptor source for this set is a human donor in good health.

The chain employs TRBV5-1 and TRBJ2-3; 12 bases match TRBD2. V lost 4 bases and J lost 3; bases outside the gene matches: 9. CDR3 size: 17 residues. The V gene's germline CDR1 is SGHRS and CDR2 YFSETQ. In nucleotides, the CDR3 is TGCGCCAGCAGCCTTCGACCTAGCGGGGGGGAAACAGATACGCAGTATTTT. Its protein product is CASSLRPSGGETDTQYF.

This rearrangement joins TRBV4-1 to TRBJ1-2; the D gene is possibly TRBD1 (5 bases). Germline V gene data show CDR1 as MGHRA and CDR2 as YSYEKL. This CDR3 has 16 amino acids. V was pared by 4 bases and J by 6 bases, with 21 bases between. CDR3 sequence: CASSLPRGGPNNGYTF. CDR3 bases: TGCGCCAGCAGCCTCCCCCGGGGGGGACCAAACAATGGCTACACCTTC.

This clone came up a few times. This chain links TRBV4-2 with TRBJ2-7, with D tentatively TRBD1 (6 bases). Germline assignment: CDR1 LGHNA and CDR2 YNFKEQ. The V and J ends lost 1 base and 0 bases respectively, with 10 bases between them. This CDR3 is built from 15 residues. This chain's CDR3 is CASSQVGGHSYEQYF. CDR3 coding DNA: TGTGCCAGCAGCCAAGTAGGGGGACACTCCTACGAGCAGTACTTC.

The CDR3 bases are TGTGCCAGCAGTCGACAGGGGGCAGCTTCGTACGAGCAGTACTTC. Encoded protein: CASSRQGAASYEQYF. J is TRBJ2-7 and V is TRBV2; 10 nucleotides line up with TRBD1. The J segment lost 4 bases and the V segment lost 5 bases, leaving 8 bases of the junction unmatched. CDR1 is SNHLY, CDR2 FYNNEI, per germline. This CDR3 region has 15 residues.

V and J are TRBV19 and TRBJ2-5; D ambiguous. The CDR3 is 10 amino acids. Germline loops: CDR1 LNHDA, CDR2 SQIVND (reference sequence). The V end lost 7 bases, the J end lost 5 bases, and 5 bases lay between the germline ends. CDR3 amino acids: CASKGETQYF. CDR3 DNA sequence: TGTGCCAGTAAGGGCGAGACCCAGTACTTC.

CDR3 amino acids: CASSLAFEGAYEQYF. CDR3 in DNA: TGTGCCAGCAGCTTGGCCTTTGAGGGGGCCTACGAGCAGTACTTC. This chain links TRBV5-6 with TRBJ2-7; a possible D gene is TRBD1 (6 bases). Trimming left V 0 bases short and J 2 bases short, with 12 bases between. Germline values: CDR1 SGHDT, CDR2 YYEEEE. This CDR3 has 15 residues.